This TCR beta chain was sequenced during a study of blood T cell repertoires in COVID-19. This clone was recorded a few times. Profiled with immunoSEQ multiplex PCR; TCRdb holds only in-frame clones, not every one. The top ten hold around 9.3% of the sample, which has around 220,000 clones, roughly 80% seen once. The sequenced sample consisted of peripheral blood. The receptor was isolated from a woman of 80 years or more with acute or convalescent COVID-19.

CDR3 loop: CASSYSADTEAFF. CDR3 DNA sequence: TGTGCCAGCAGTTACTCGGCAGACACTGAAGCTTTCTTT. V gene TRBV6-5 combines with J gene TRBJ1-1; D is uncertain. This CDR3 is built from 13 residues. In germline, CDR1 is MNHEY, CDR2 SVGAGI. V shed 0 bases and J shed 3 bases, with 5 bases lying between them.